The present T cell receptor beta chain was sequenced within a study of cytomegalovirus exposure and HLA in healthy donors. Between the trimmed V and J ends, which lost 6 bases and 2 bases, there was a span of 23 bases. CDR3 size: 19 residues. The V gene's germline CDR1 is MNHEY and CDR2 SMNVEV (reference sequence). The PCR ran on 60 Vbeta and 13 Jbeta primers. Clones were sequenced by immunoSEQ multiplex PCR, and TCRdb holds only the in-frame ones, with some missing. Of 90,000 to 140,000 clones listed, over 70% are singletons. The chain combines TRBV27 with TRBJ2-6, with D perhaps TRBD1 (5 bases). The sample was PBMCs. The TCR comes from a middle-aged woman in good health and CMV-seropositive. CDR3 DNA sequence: TGTGCCAGCAGACCTTCCTACACCGAAGACAGACCTGGGGCCAACGTCCTGACTTTC. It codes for CASRPSYTEDRPGANVLTF.